This T cell receptor (beta chain) was recorded in a study of T cell responses to AZD1222 COVID-19 vaccine. Study-wide context: Recipients boosted at about 4 weeks or about 12 weeks are pooled.

Overall study findings and caveats: Regions left unmutated in variants are reportedly the target of nearly half of spike-specific TCRs. Receipt of two AZD1222 doses was followed by a rise in Spike-specific TCR breadth and depth.

Notes on this clone: Its antigen remains unknown.

The CDR3 has 14 residues. CDR1 and CDR2 from the germline V gene are SEHNR and FQNEAQ (reference sequence). J lost 2 bases, V lost 3 bases, and 4 bases had no gene match. The protocol was immunoSEQ multiplex PCR, while the TCRdb copy is restricted to in-frame clones and leaves out a portion. The repertoire holds 95,000 to 110,000 clones, with roughly 91% as singletons. Sequenced material: peripheral blood, taken on day 0 of AZD1222 vaccination. The clonotype was recovered from an adult in good health. This sequence joins TRBV7-9 and TRBJ2-7; 7 nucleotides line up with TRBD1. The chain's CDR3 is CASSFVQGAYEQYF. The CDR3 DNA follows: TGTGCCAGCAGCTTTGTTCAGGGGGCCTACGAGCAGTACTTC.